This T cell receptor beta chain was observed in a study of control samples from healthy donors and cancer patients (dated by TCRdb to the early 2020s). A distance of 17 bases separates the germline ends of V and J, which lose 4 bases and 7 bases respectively. CDR1 and CDR2 (LNHDA, SQIVND) derive from the germline V gene (reference sequence). The CDR3 has 15 amino acids, counting the end cysteine and phenylalanine. The CDR3 DNA has 45 bases and is translated from base 1. In regard to this clone: The clone's antigen remains unknown. No base quality values were provided; no much bigger clone lies one nucleotide off.

Library construction relied on the immunoSEQ multiplex PCR assay. TCRdb took over this immuneACCESS table, retaining in-frame rearrangements with V and J assigned. Such tables are incomplete; in checked studies, under half of the missing clones stem from an unresolved V gene, and the remainder is unexplained. Present in this sample are approximately 60,000 clones, 75% to 85% of which were seen just once. The biggest ten clones account for 4.5% to 7% of the sample. This TCR came from a man aged 35 to 55 in good health. The rearrangement joined TRBV19 to TRBJ1-5, with a weak D call of TRBD1 (6 bases match). The sequencing sample was made of blood. The DNA is as follows: TGTGCCAGTAGTACCTCGGGAGGGGGTCGACAGCCCCAGCATTTT. Translated, it gives CASSTSGGGRQPQHF.